The entry that follows covers one T cell receptor (beta chain) sequence. This CDR3 is also generated by other DNA sequences in the sample. The record originates from a study of Ad26.COV2.S vaccination and SARS-CoV-2 variants. Treatment: 15 to 20 received Ad26.COV2.S at low or high dose, single or two shots; about 5 received placebo; per-sample allocation not given. Material that was analyzed had been drawn on day 63 after the first vaccine or placebo injection. TCRdb keeps only in-frame clones here, not all; method: immunoSEQ multiplex PCR. Of around 450,000 clones listed, 70% to 90% are singletons. The receptor was derived from a person between 18 and 65 years old who received the Ad26.COV2.S COVID-19 vaccine or a placebo. Sequenced material: peripheral blood, taken in a trial of Ad26.COV2.S vaccine versus placebo.

The CDR3 nucleotides read TGTGCCAGCAGCCGGGACCGCGACACAGATACGCAGTATTTT. Residues: CASSRDRDTDTQYF. This chain uses TRBV2 with TRBJ2-3, with D possibly being TRBD1 or TRBD2 (5 bases each). Germline lookup yields CDR1 SNHLY and CDR2 FYNNEI. V shed 6 bases and J shed 2 bases, with 12 bases lying between them. There are 14 residues in the CDR3.